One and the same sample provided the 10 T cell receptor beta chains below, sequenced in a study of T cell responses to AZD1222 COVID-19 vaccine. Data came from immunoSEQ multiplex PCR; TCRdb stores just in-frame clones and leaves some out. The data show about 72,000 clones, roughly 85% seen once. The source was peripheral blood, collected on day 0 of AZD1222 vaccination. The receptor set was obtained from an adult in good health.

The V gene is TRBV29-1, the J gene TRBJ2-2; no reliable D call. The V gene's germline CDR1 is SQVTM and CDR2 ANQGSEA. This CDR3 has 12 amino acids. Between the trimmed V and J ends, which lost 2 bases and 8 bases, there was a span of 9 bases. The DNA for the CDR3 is TGCAGCGTTGAAACGTTCGTTGGGGAGCTGTTTTTT. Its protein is CSVETFVGELFF.

The CDR3 loop reads CASSPSNLGAFF. The CDR3 DNA sequence: TGTGCCAGCAGCCCCTCGAACCTGGGGGCTTTCTTT. This chain connects TRBV7-9 to TRBJ1-1; D gene uncertain. Between the trimmed V and J ends, which lost 5 bases and 11 bases, there was a span of 15 bases. Germline V CDR1 and CDR2: SEHNR, FQNEAQ (reference sequence). The CDR3 consists of 12 residues.

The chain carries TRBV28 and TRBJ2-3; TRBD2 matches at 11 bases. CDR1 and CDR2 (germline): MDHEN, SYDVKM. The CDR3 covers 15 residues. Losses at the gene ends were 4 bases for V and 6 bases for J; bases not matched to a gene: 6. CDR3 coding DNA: TGTGCCAGCAGTTATAGCGGGAGGGGTGTGGATACGCAGTATTTT. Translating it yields CASSYSGRGVDTQYF. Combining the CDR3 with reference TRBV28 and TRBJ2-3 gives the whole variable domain DVKVTQSSRYLVKRTGEKVFLECVQDMDHENMFWYRQDPGLGLRLIYFSYDVKMKEKGDIPEGYSVSREKKERFSLILESASTNQTSMYLCASSYSGRGVDTQYFGPGTRLTVL.

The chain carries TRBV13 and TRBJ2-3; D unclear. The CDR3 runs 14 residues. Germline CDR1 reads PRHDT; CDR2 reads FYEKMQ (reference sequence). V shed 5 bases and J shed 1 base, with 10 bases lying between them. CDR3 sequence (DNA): TGTGCCAGCAGCCTCCGTGCCCGCACAGATACGCAGTATTTT. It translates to CASSLRARTDTQYF.

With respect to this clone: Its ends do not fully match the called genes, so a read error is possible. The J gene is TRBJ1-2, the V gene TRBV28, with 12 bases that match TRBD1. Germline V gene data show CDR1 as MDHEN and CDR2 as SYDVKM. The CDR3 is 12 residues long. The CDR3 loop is CASSLSGTGGSF. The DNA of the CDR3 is TGTGCCAGCAGTTTATCCGGGACAGGGGGCTCCTTC.

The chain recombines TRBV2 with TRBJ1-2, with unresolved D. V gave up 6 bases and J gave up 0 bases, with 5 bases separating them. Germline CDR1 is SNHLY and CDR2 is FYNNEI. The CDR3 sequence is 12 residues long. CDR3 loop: CASRPTNYGYTF. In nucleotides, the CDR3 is TGTGCCAGCAGACCTACTAACTATGGCTACACCTTC.

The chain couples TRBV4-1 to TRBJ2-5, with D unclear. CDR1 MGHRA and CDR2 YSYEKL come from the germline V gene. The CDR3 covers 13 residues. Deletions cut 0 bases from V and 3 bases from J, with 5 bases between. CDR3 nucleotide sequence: TGCGCCAGCAGCCAAGACAGGAAAGAGACCCAGTACTTC. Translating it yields CASSQDRKETQYF.

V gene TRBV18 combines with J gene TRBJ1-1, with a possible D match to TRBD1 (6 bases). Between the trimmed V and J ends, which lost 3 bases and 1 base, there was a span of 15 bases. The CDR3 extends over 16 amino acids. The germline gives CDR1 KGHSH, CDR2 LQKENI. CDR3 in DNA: TGTGCCAGCTCACCCCTACAGGGAGGCGCGAACACTGAAGCTTTCTTT. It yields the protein CASSPLQGGANTEAFF.

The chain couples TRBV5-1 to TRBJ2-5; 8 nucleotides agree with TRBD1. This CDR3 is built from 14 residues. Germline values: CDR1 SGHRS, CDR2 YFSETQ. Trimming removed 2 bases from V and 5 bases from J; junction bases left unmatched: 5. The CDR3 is CASSFQGAVETQYF. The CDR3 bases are TGCGCCAGCAGCTTCCAGGGGGCGGTGGAGACCCAGTACTTC.

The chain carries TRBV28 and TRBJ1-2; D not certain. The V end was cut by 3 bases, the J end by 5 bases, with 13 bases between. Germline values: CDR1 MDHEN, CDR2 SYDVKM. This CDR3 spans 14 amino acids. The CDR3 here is CASSFGRLYYGYTF. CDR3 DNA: TGTGCCAGCAGTTTTGGGCGACTGTATTATGGCTACACCTTC.